This T cell receptor beta chain was sequenced during a study of T cells after yellow fever vaccination. Study-level background: Those fractions that held only low numbers of cells were prepared using the SMART-Seq v4 Ultra Low Input RNA kit.

Each CDR3 protein is one row after TCRdb ran MiXCR on the 5' RACE reads. The data show some 130,000 distinct CDR3 sequences, with just over 6.5% seen just once and approximately 0.64% held by the top ten. Whole-study results and caveats: Abundant clonotypes from the bulk population could contaminate FACS-sorted repertoires. Of the clonotypes, a small share occurred in both CD4 and CD8 compartments. Reappearance after the booster was observed for most primary-vaccination clones (roughly 97% CD4, about 90% CD8).

This clonotype was observed at least ten times. Its antigen is not identified. The material was CD4+ T cells sorted from PBMCs, obtained 10 days after the yellow fever booster vaccination. The TCR sequence derives from a man aged 25 to 45 who received the YFV17D yellow fever vaccine.

The DNA of the CDR3 is TGTGCCAGCAGCTTAGGAGGGGCTGGGGCCAACGTCCTGACTTTC. The encoded protein is CASSLGGAGANVLTF. The chain recombines TRBV7-2 with TRBJ2-6; tentatively, D is TRBD1 or TRBD2 (5 bases each). The CDR3 runs 15 residues. Between the trimmed V and J ends, which lost 1 base and 2 bases, there was a span of 6 bases. The germline CDR1 and CDR2 sequences are SGHTA and FQGNSA.